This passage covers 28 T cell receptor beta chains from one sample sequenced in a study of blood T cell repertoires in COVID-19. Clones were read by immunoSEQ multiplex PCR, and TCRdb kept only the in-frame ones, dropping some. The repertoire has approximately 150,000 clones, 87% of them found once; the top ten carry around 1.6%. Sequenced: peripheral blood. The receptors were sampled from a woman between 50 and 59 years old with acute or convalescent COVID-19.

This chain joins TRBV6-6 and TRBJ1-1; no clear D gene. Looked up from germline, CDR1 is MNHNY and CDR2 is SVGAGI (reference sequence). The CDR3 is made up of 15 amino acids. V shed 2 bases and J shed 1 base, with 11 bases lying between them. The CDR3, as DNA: TGTGCCAGCAGTTACCTCAGGATAACGAACACTGAAGCTTTCTTT. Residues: CASSYLRITNTEAFF.

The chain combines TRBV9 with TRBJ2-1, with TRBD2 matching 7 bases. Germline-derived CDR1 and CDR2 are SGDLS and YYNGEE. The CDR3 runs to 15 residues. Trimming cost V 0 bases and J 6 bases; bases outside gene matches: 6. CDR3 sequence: CASSVELAVPNEQFF. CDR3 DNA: TGTGCCAGCAGCGTAGAGCTAGCGGTCCCCAATGAGCAGTTCTTC.

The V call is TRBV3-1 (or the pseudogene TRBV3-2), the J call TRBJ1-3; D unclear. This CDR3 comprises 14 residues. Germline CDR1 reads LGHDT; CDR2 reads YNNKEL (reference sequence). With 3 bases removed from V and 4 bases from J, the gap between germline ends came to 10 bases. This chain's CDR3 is CASSHGAAGNTIYF. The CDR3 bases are TGTGCCAGCAGCCATGGAGCGGCCGGAAACACCATATATTTT.

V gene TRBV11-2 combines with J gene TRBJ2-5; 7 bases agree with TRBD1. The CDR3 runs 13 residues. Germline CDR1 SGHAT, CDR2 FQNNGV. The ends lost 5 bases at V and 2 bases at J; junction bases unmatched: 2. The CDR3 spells CASSGDRQETQYF. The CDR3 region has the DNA TGTGCCAGCAGCGGGGACAGACAAGAGACCCAGTACTTC.

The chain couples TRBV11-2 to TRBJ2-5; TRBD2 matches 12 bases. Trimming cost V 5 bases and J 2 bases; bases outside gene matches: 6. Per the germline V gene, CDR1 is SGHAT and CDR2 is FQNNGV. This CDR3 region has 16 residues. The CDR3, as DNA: TGTGCCAGCAGCCCCCGGCTAGCGGGGGGGCAAGAGACCCAGTACTTC. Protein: CASSPRLAGGQETQYF.

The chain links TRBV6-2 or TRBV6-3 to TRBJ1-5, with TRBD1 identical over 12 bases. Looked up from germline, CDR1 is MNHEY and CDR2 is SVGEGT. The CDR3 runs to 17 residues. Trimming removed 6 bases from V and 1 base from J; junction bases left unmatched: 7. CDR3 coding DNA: TGTGCCAGCAGCCCCGGGACAGGGGGCCTAAGCAATCAGCCCCAGCATTTT. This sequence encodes CASSPGTGGLSNQPQHF.

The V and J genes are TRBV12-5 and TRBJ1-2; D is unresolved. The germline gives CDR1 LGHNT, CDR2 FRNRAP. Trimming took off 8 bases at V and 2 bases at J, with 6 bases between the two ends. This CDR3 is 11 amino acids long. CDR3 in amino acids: CASSRNYGYTF. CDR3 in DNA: TGTGCTAGTTCGCGAAACTATGGCTACACCTTC.

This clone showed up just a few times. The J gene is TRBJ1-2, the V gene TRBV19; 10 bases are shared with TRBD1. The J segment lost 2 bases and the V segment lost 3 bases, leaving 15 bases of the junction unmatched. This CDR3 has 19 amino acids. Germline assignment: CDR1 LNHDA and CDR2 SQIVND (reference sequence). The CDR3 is CASSIEAVMTGGGNYGYTF. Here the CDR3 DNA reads TGTGCCAGTAGTATCGAGGCGGTAATGACAGGGGGCGGAAACTATGGCTACACCTTC.

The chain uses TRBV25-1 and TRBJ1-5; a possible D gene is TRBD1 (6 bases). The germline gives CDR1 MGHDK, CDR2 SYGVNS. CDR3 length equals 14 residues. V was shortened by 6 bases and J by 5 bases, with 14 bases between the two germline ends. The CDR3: CASSLIQGYQPQHF. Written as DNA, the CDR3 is TGTGCCAGCAGCTTAATACAGGGATATCAGCCCCAGCATTTT.

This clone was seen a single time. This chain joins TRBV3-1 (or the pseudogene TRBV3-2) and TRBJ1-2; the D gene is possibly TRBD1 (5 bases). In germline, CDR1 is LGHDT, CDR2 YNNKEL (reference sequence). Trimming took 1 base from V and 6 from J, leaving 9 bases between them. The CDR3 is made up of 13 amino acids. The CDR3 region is CASSQATRDGYTF. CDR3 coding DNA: TGTGCCAGCAGCCAAGCAACCAGGGATGGCTACACCTTC.

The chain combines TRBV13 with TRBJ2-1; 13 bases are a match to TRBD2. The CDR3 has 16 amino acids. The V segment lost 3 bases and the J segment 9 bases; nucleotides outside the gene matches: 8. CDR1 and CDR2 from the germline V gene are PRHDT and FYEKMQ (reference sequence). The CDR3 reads CASSFTGTSGNGEQFF. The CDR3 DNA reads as TGTGCCAGCAGCTTTACCGGGACTAGCGGGAACGGTGAGCAGTTCTTC. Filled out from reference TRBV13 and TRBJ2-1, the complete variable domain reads AAGVIQSPRHLIKEKRETATLKCYPIPRHDTVYWYQQGPGQDPQFLISFYEKMQSDKGSIPDRFSAQQFSDYHSELNMSSLELGDSALYFCASSFTGTSGNGEQFFGPGTRLTVL.

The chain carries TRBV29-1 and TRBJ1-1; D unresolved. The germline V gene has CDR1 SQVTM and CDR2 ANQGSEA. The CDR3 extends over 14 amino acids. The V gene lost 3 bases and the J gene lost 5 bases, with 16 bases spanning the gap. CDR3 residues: CSVEFGTGITEAFF. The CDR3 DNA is TGCAGCGTTGAGTTCGGCACGGGAATTACTGAAGCTTTCTTT.

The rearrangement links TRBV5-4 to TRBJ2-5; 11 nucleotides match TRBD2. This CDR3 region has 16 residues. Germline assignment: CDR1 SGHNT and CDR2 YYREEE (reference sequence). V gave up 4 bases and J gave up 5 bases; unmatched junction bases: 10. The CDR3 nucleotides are TGTGCCAGCAGCAGGGAACTAGCGGGAGACCGGGAGACCCAGTACTTC. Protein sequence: CASSRELAGDRETQYF.

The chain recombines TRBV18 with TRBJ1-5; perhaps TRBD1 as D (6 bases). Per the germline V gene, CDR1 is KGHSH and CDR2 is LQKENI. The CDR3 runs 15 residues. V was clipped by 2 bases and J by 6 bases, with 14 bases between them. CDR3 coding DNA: TGTGCCAGCTCACCAAAGGGGGAAGGGCTTCAGCCCCAGCATTTT. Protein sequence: CASSPKGEGLQPQHF.

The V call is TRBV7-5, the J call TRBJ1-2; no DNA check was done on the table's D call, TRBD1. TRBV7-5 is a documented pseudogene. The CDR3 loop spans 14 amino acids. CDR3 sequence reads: CVRDPRGPFYGYTF. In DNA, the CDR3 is TGTGTCAGAGACCCCAGGGGGCCGTTCTATGGCTACACCTTC.

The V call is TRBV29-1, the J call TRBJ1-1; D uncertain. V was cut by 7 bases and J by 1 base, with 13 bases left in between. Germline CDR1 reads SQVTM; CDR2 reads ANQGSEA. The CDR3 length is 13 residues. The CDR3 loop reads CSDFLGGNTEAFF. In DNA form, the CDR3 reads TGCAGCGACTTCCTCGGAGGGAACACTGAAGCTTTCTTT.

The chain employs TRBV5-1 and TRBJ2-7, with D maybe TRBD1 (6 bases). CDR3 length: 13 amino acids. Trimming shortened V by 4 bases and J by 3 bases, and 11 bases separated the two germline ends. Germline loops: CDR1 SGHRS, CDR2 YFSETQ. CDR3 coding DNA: TGCGCCAGCAGCATAAGAGGGGGCTACGAGCAGTACTTC. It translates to CASSIRGGYEQYF.

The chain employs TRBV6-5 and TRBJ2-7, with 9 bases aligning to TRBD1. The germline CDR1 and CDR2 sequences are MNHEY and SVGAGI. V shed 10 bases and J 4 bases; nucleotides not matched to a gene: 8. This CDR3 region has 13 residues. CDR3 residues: CATSSGTGYEQYF. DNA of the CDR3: TGTGCCACCTCCTCCGGGACAGGGTACGAGCAGTACTTC.

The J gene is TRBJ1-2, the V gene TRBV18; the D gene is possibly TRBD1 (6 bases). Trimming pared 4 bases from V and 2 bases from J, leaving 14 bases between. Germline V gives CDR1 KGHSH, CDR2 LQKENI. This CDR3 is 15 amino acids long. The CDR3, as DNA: TGTGCCAGCTCACTCATAGTCGGACAGAACTATGGCTACACCTTC. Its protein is CASSLIVGQNYGYTF.

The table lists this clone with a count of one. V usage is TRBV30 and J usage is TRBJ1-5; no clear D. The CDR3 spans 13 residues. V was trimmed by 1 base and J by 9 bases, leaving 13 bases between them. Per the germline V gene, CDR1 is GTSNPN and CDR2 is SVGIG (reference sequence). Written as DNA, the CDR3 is TGTGCCTGGAGTGAAGACCCCGAGGGGCCCCAGCATTTT. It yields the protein CAWSEDPEGPQHF.

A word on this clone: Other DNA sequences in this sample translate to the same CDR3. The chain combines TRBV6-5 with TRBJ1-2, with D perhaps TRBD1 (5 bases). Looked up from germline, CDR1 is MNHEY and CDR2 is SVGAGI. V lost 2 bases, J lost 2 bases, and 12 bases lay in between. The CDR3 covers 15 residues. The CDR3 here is CASSYTPSGNYGYTF. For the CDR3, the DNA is TGTGCCAGCAGTTACACTCCTTCAGGGAACTATGGCTACACCTTC.

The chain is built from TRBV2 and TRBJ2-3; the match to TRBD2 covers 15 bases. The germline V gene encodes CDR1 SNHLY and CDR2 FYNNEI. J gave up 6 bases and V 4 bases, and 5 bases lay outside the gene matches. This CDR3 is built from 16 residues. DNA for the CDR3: TGTGCCAGCAGTGCCGGGACTAGCGGGAGGAGGGATACGCAGTATTTT. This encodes CASSAGTSGRRDTQYF. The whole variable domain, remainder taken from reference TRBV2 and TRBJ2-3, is EPEVTQTPSHQVTQMGQEVILRCVPISNHLYFYWYRQILGQKVEFLVSFYNNEISEKSEIFDDQFSVERPDGSNFTLKIRSTKLEDSAMYFCASSAGTSGRRDTQYFGPGTRLTVL.

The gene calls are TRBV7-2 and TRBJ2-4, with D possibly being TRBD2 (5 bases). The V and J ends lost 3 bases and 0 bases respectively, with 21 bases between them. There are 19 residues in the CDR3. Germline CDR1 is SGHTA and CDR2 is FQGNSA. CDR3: CASSLRRPGRRLAKNIQYF. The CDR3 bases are TGTGCCAGCAGCTTGCGGAGGCCGGGTCGACGTCTAGCCAAAAACATTCAGTACTTC. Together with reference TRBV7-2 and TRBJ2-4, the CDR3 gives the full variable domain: GAGVSQSPSNKVTEKGKDVELRCDPISGHTALYWYRQSLGQGLEFLIYFQGNSAPDKSGLPSDRFSAERTGGSVSTLTIQRTQQEDSAVYLCASSLRRPGRRLAKNIQYFGAGTRLSVL.

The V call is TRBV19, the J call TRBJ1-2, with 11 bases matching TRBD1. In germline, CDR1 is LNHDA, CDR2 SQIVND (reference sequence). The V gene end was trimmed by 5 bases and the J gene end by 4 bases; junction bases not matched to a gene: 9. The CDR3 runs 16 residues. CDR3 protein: CASSPSGQGEGYGYTF. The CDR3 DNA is TGTGCCAGTAGTCCCTCGGGACAGGGGGAAGGCTATGGCTACACCTTC.

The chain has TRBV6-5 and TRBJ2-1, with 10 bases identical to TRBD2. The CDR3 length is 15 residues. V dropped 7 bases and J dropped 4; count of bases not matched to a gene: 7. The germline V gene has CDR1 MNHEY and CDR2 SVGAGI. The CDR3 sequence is CASTTGTSVYNEQFF. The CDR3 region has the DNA TGTGCCAGCACCACCGGGACTAGCGTATACAATGAGCAGTTCTTC.

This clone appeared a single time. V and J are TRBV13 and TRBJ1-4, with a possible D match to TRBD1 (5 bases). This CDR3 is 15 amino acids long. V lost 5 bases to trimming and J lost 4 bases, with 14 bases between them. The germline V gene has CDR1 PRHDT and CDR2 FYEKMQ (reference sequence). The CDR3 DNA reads TGTGCCAGCAGCCTAAGGGGTAGAGGTAATGAAAAACTGTTTTTT. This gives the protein CASSLRGRGNEKLFF.

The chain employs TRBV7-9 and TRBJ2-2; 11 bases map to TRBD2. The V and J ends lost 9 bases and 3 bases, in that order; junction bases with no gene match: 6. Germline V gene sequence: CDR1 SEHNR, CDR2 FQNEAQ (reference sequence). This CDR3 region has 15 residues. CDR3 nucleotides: TGTGCCAGTGTTAGCGGGGGGGCTCACACCGGGGAGCTGTTTTTT. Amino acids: CASVSGGAHTGELFF.

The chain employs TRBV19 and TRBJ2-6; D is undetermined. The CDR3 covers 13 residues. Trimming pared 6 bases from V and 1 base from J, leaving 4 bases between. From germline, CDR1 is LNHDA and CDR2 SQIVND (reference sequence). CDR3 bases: TGTGCCAGTAGGTCATCTGGGGCCAACGTCCTGACTTTC. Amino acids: CASRSSGANVLTF. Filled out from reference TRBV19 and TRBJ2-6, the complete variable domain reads DGGITQSPKYLFRKEGQNVTLSCEQNLNHDAMYWYRQDPGQGLRLIYYSQIVNDFQKGDIAEGYSVSREKKESFPLTVTSAQKNPTAFYLCASRSSGANVLTFGAGSRLTVL.